Described below is a single T cell receptor beta chain sequence and its context. No antigen is known for it. The PCR contained 60 Vbeta and 13 Jbeta primers. As originally analysed: A later analysis counted about 80 million unique TCR beta chains, around 10 million shared. Sequenced by immunoSEQ multiplex PCR; TCRdb stores in-frame clones only, minus some. D and trimming were read from the DNA, whereas the V and J calls and clone size are those reported in that table. The sample holds over 100,000 clones; 81% are singletons and the top ten take over 2%. This sample is part of a study of cytomegalovirus exposure and HLA in healthy donors. The V gene's germline CDR1 is SGHNT and CDR2 YYREEE (reference sequence). The junction had 9 bases not matched to a gene; V was cut back by 4 bases and J by 7 bases. The CDR3 length is 14 residues. Findings and caveats of the study: The presence/absence work took it that sequencing depth was about the same across donors. Most TCR sequences were uncommon, yet certain public TCRs appeared in many donors. TCR beta chain V- and J-gene trimming was linked, in a later analysis, to a missense variant in DCLRE1C.

Sequencing input: PBMCs. The V gene is TRBV5-4, the J gene TRBJ1-2; 8 nucleotides line up with TRBD1. The sequence was obtained from a woman in her twenties or thirties in good health and CMV-seronegative. CDR3 DNA: TGTGCCAGCAGCGCAACAGGGACAGGTTCTGGCTACACCTTC. Translating it yields CASSATGTGSGYTF.